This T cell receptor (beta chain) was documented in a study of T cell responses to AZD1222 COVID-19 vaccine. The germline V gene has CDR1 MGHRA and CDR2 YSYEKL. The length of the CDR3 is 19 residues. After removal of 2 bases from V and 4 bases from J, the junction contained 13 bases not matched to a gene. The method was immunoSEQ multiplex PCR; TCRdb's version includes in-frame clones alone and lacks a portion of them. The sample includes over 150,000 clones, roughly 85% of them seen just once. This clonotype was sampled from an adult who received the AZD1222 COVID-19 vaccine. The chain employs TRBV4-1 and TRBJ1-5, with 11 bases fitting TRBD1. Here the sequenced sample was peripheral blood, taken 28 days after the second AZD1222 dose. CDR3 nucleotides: TGCGCCAGCAGCCAAACTTCCGGGACAGGGGGTTACACGAATCAGCCCCAGCATTTT. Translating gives CASSQTSGTGGYTNQPQHF.